The subject of this entry is one T cell receptor (beta chain). These data belong to a study of cytomegalovirus exposure and HLA in healthy donors. 60 Vbeta and 13 Jbeta primers were used in PCR. Repertoires were generated with immunoSEQ multiplex PCR, while TCRdb's copy carries only in-frame clones and drops some. The repertoire holds approximately 150,000 clones, roughly 87% seen once, with about 4% in the top ten. Trimming left V 2 bases short and J 1 base short, with 11 bases between. The CDR3 has 15 residues. From germline, CDR1 is SEHNR and CDR2 FQNEAQ (reference sequence). This chain links TRBV7-9 with TRBJ1-2, with a tentative D call TRBD1 (5 bases). Sequencing was performed on PBMCs. This TCR was sampled from a man aged 45-60 years in good health and CMV-seropositive. The CDR3 protein is CASSLSLTDNYGYTF. Written as DNA, the CDR3 is TGTGCCAGCAGCTTATCCCTGACAGATAACTATGGCTACACCTTC.